These 5 T cell receptor beta chains originate from one sample sequenced in a study of T cell changes during pregnancy in multiple sclerosis. Measured with immunoSEQ multiplex PCR; TCRdb has only the in-frame clones, and not every one. Of about 50,000 clones detected, 92% appear once; the ten largest clones hold 0.39%. The sample in question was CD4+ T cells from peripheral blood mononuclear cells, obtained after pregnancy. The source of these receptors is a female donor with multiple sclerosis, enrolled in a pregnancy study.

V gene TRBV6-6 combines with J gene TRBJ2-3; no firm D call. CDR3 size: 15 residues. Germline V gene lookup returns CDR1 MNHNY and CDR2 SVGAGI (reference sequence). The V and J ends lost 6 bases and 0 bases respectively, with 13 bases between them. As DNA, the CDR3 is TGTGCCAGCAGCGCGCACCTCTTCAGCACAGATACGCAGTATTTT. It codes for CASSAHLFSTDTQYF.

The chain joins TRBV19 to TRBJ1-5; D unclear. Germline loops: CDR1 LNHDA, CDR2 SQIVND (reference sequence). The V end lost 4 bases, the J end lost 0 bases, and 10 bases lay between the germline ends. The CDR3 runs to 15 residues. CDR3 nucleotides: TGTGCCAGTAGTAATTCACAGAATAGCAATCAGCCCCAGCATTTT. Protein sequence: CASSNSQNSNQPQHF. Together with reference TRBV19 and TRBJ1-5, the CDR3 gives the full variable domain: DGGITQSPKYLFRKEGQNVTLSCEQNLNHDAMYWYRQDPGQGLRLIYYSQIVNDFQKGDIAEGYSVSREKKESFPLTVTSAQKNPTAFYLCASSNSQNSNQPQHFGDGTRLSIL.

This rearrangement joins TRBV5-1 to TRBJ1-4; perhaps TRBD1 as D (6 bases). The CDR3 sequence is 14 residues long. V shed 4 bases and J shed 7 bases, with 14 bases lying between them. Germline V CDR1 and CDR2: SGHRS, YFSETQ. CDR3 sequence: CASSVGGLGEKLFF. CDR3 sequence (DNA): TGCGCCAGCAGCGTGGGGGGGCTGGGTGAAAAACTGTTTTTT.

The gene calls are TRBV11-3 and TRBJ2-1, with TRBD1 matching over 7 bases. Germline V gene lookup returns CDR1 SGHNT and CDR2 YENEEA. V shed 0 bases and J 9 bases; nucleotides not matched to a gene: 8. This CDR3 is built from 15 residues. The DNA for the CDR3 is TGTGCCAGCAGCTTAGATATAACAGGGGTTAGTGAGCAGTTCTTC. Encoded protein: CASSLDITGVSEQFF.

The rearrangement links TRBV9 to TRBJ1-2, with D uncertain. This CDR3 is built from 16 residues. Between the trimmed V and J ends, which lost 0 bases and 0 bases, there was a span of 12 bases. Per germline, CDR1 SGDLS and CDR2 YYNGEE. CDR3 loop: CASSVALVGSNYGYTF. The CDR3 region has the DNA TGTGCCAGCAGCGTAGCTCTAGTTGGTTCTAACTATGGCTACACCTTC.